This T cell receptor (beta chain) is from a study of blood T cell repertoires in COVID-19. Germline V gene lookup returns CDR1 LGHNA and CDR2 YSLEER. The length of the CDR3 is 14 residues. The germline V and J ends were trimmed by 0 bases and 4 bases, with 9 bases remaining between them. Profiled with immunoSEQ multiplex PCR; TCRdb holds only in-frame clones, not every one. Found here are under 300,000 clones, about 87% of them singletons; the top ten hold 3% to 3.5%. The chain has TRBV4-3 and TRBJ2-5; TRBD1 is a possible D gene (5 bases). The source of this sequence is a woman in her thirties or forties who had been exposed to COVID-19. Source material: PBMCs or T cells enriched from blood (not recorded which). Written as DNA, the CDR3 is TGCGCCAGCAGCCAAGACAGGGTGCGAGAGACCCAGTACTTC. This gives the protein CASSQDRVRETQYF.